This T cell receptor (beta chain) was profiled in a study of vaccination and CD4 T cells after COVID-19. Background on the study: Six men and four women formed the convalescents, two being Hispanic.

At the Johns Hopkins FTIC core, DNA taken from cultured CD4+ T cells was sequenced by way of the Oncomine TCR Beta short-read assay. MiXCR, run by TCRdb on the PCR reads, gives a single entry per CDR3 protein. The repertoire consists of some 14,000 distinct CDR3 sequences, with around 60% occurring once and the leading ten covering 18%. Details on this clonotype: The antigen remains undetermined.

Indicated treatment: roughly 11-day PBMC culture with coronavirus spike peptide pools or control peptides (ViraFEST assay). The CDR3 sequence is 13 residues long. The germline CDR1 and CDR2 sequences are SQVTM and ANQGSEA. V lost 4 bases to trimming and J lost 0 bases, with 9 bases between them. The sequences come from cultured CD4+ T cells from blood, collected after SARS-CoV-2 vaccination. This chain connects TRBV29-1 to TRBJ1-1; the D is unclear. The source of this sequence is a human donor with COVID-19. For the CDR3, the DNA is TGCAGCGTTGTTCGGCAGCTGAACACTGAAGCTTTCTTT. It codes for CSVVRQLNTEAFF.